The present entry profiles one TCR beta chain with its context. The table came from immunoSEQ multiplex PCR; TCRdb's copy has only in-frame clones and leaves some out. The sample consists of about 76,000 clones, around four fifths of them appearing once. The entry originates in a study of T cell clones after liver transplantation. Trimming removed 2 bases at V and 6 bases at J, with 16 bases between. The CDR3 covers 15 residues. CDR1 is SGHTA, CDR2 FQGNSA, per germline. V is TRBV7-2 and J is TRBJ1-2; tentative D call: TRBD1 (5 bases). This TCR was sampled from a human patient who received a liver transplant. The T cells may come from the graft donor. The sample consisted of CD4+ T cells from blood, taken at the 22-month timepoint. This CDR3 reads CASSLFLGTGDGYTF. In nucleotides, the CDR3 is TGTGCCAGCAGCTTATTTCTCGGGACGGGGGATGGCTACACCTTC.